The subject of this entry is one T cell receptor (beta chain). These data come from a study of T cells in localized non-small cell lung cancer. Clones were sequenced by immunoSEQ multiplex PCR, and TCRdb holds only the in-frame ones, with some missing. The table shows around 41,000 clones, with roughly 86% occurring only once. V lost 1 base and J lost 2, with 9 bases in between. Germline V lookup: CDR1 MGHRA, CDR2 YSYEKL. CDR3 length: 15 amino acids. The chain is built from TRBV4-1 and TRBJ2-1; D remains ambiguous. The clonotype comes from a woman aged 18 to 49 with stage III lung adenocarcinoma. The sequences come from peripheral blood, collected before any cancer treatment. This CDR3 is CASSQGPSTYNEQFF. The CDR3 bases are TGCGCCAGCAGCCAAGGGCCTAGTACCTACAATGAGCAGTTCTTC.